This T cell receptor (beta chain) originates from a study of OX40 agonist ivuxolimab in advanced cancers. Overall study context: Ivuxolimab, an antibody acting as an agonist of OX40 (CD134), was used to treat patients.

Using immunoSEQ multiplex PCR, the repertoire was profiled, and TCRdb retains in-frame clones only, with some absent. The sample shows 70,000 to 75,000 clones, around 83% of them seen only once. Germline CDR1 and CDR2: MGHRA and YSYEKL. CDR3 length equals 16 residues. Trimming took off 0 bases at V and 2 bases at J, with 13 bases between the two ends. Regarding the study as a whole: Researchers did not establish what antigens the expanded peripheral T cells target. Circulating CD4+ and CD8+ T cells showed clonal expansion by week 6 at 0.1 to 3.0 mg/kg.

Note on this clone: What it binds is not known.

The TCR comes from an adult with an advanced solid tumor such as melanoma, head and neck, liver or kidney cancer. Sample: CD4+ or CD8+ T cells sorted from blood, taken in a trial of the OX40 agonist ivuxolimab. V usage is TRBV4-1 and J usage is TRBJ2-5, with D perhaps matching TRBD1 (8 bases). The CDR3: CASSQEAGQVQETQYF. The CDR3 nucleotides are TGCGCCAGCAGCCAAGAAGCGGGACAGGTTCAAGAGACCCAGTACTTC.